This entry describes one T cell receptor (beta chain). This sample is drawn from a study of blood T cell repertoires in COVID-19. Per the original methods: By means of reference gene primer amplification, nucleated cell counts were estimated. Assay used: immunoSEQ multiplex PCR; TCRdb lists only in-frame clones, some missing. Clone size and V and J calls were adopted from that table, with D and trimming inferred from the DNA. Among some 350,000 clones listed, more than 75% were seen once. Participant reports of clinical history set cohort assignment. The germline V gene has CDR1 SGHKS and CDR2 YYEKEE (reference sequence). Trimming at V came to 4 bases and at J to 2 bases, leaving 4 bases not matched to a gene. The CDR3 length is 14 residues.

The sequence derives from a woman under 40 who had recovered from COVID-19. The material sequenced was PBMCs or T cells enriched from blood (not recorded which). The chain couples TRBV5-5 to TRBJ2-3; 7 positions match TRBD1. CDR3 nucleotides: TGTGCCAGCAGCGGACAGGTTCACACAGATACGCAGTATTTT. It translates to CASSGQVHTDTQYF.